The 19 T cell receptor beta chains presented below share a single source sample, sequenced in a study of beta chain features in type 1 diabetes. The sequenced template was cDNA made from the entire isolated RNA. Sequencing was performed with immunoSEQ multiplex PCR; in TCRdb, only in-frame clones are kept and a portion is missing. Of a few hundred thousand clones in the sample, roughly 16% were seen once. Input material: naive CD4+ T cells from blood. Receptors originate from a woman aged 18-29 years in good health.

In its sample, this clone was seen a few times. V usage is TRBV19 and J usage is TRBJ2-1; D unclear. Germline CDR1 LNHDA, CDR2 SQIVND (reference sequence). Deletions cut 3 bases from V and 6 bases from J, with 9 bases between. The CDR3 is 13 amino acids. The CDR3, as DNA: TGTGCCAGTAGTATTGTCCCAATCAATGAGCAGTTCTTC. Protein product: CASSIVPINEQFF. Complete variable domain (other parts from reference TRBV19 and TRBJ2-1): DGGITQSPKYLFRKEGQNVTLSCEQNLNHDAMYWYRQDPGQGLRLIYYSQIVNDFQKGDIAEGYSVSREKKESFPLTVTSAQKNPTAFYLCASSIVPINEQFFGPGTRLTVL.

This clone was detected a few times. J is TRBJ1-1 and V is TRBV27; unclear D gene. Germline CDR1 is MNHEY and CDR2 is SMNVEV (reference sequence). V was shortened by 5 bases and J by 0 bases, with 10 bases between the two germline ends. The CDR3 is 14 residues long. Written as DNA, the CDR3 is TGTGCCAGCAGTGTACTCGGGATGAACACTGAAGCTTTCTTT. Protein product: CASSVLGMNTEAFF.

The rearrangement links TRBV5-1 to TRBJ2-5, with a tentative D call TRBD1 (6 bases). Germline V lookup: CDR1 SGHRS, CDR2 YFSETQ. The CDR3 extends over 14 amino acids. V lost 0 bases, J lost 5 bases, and 11 bases lay in between. The CDR3 DNA reads TGCGCCAGCAGCTTGGGGGACAACCTGGAGACCCAGTACTTC. It is translated as CASSLGDNLETQYF.

The chain has TRBV7-2 and TRBJ2-3, with 9 bases aligning to TRBD1. Per germline, CDR1 SGHTA and CDR2 FQGNSA. The CDR3 contains 13 residues. Trimming removed 8 bases from V and 1 base from J; junction bases left unmatched: 1. CDR3 protein: CASRDRGTDTQYF. DNA of the CDR3: TGTGCCAGCCGGGACAGGGGCACAGATACGCAGTATTTT.

The CDR3 region is CASSDSNTGELFF. DNA for the CDR3: TGTGCCAGCAGTGACAGTAACACCGGGGAGCTGTTTTTT. This chain links TRBV2 with TRBJ2-2; D is uncertain. The CDR3 runs to 13 residues. V was cut by 3 bases and J by 2 bases, with 4 bases left in between. CDR1 SNHLY and CDR2 FYNNEI come from the germline V gene.

This clone was detected only a few times. The V gene is TRBV9, the J gene TRBJ2-1; TRBD2 agrees at 10 bases. The germline CDR1 and CDR2 sequences are SGDLS and YYNGEE. The trim removed 2 bases at V and 9 bases at J, leaving 5 bases unmatched. The CDR3 is 14 amino acids. The CDR3 loop is CASSVGVAGGEQFF. The CDR3 DNA is TGTGCCAGCAGCGTGGGGGTAGCGGGAGGTGAGCAGTTCTTC.

In its sample, this clone was seen a few times. The J gene is TRBJ2-7, the V gene TRBV14; weak D call: TRBD2 (5 bases). Trimming took off 0 bases at V and 3 bases at J, with 21 bases between the two ends. Germline CDR1 SGHDN, CDR2 FVKESK. The CDR3 extends over 18 amino acids. CDR3 nucleotides: TGTGCCAGCAGCCAAGATTCGGGTAGACTACACCCAGTCTACGAGCAGTACTTC. Protein: CASSQDSGRLHPVYEQYF.

This clone was detected a few times. The V and J genes are TRBV10-3 and TRBJ2-7, with 8 bases identical to TRBD1. From germline, CDR1 is ENHRY and CDR2 SYGVKD. With V trimmed by 9 bases and J by 2 bases, 3 bases remained unmatched. This CDR3 is 12 amino acids long. CDR3 sequence (DNA): TGTGCCATTAAGGACAGGGCCTACGAGCAGTACTTC. It yields the protein CAIKDRAYEQYF.

This clone has only a few counts. CDR3 bases: TGTGCCTGGGGGGGGTTGGCGGGAGGAGTGCAGTTCTTC. Translated, it gives CAWGGLAGGVQFF. The gene calls are TRBV30 and TRBJ2-1; 8 positions match TRBD2. The CDR3 runs to 13 residues. The germline V gene has CDR1 GTSNPN and CDR2 SVGIG (reference sequence). The junction had 12 bases not matched to a gene; V was cut back by 5 bases and J by 12 bases. Supplemented by reference TRBV30 and TRBJ2-1, the full variable domain reads SQTIHQWPATLVQPVGSPLSLECTVEGTSNPNLYWYRQAAGRGLQLLFYSVGIGQISSEVPQNLSASRPQDRQFILSSKKLLLSDSGFYLCAWGGLAGGVQFFGPGTRLTVL.

This clone was observed a handful of times. This chain joins TRBV30 and TRBJ2-4; possibly TRBD1 for D (5 bases). This CDR3 comprises 15 residues. The ends were cut back, 3 bases at V and 7 bases at J, with 19 bases in the middle. Germline loops: CDR1 GTSNPN, CDR2 SVGIG (reference sequence). DNA for the CDR3: TGTGCCTGGAGGGAAAAGGGGTGGGGATTGAACATTCAGTACTTC. Its protein is CAWREKGWGLNIQYF.

On this clone: At one end the junction does not follow the germline gene, possibly because of a read error. V usage is TRBV6-5 and J usage is TRBJ2-3; D remains ambiguous. The CDR3 is 13 amino acids. Germline CDR1 MNHEY, CDR2 SVGAGI. This CDR3 is CASSDSGAHTQYF. CDR3 in DNA: TGTGCCAGCAGTGACTCAGGAGCTCATACGCAGTATTTT.

V is TRBV5-4 and J is TRBJ2-1, with 15 bases that match TRBD2. With 4 bases clipped from V and 7 bases from J, the junction kept 9 bases outside the gene matches. Per germline, CDR1 SGHNT and CDR2 YYREEE (reference sequence). The CDR3 loop spans 17 amino acids. CDR3 nucleotides: TGTGCCAGCAGCGCCGGGACTAGCGGGAGGCTAGGTAATGAGCAGTTCTTC. Translation gives CASSAGTSGRLGNEQFF.

This clone was observed a few times. The rearrangement links TRBV2 to TRBJ2-7; 8 positions match TRBD1. CDR1 SNHLY and CDR2 FYNNEI come from the germline V gene. J was trimmed by 2 bases and V by 6 bases; bases with no gene match: 6. The CDR3 covers 14 residues. CDR3 amino acids: CASRKQGVPYEQYF. The CDR3 DNA sequence: TGTGCCAGCAGAAAACAGGGGGTCCCCTACGAGCAGTACTTC.

The chain carries TRBV7-3 and TRBJ1-5, with D maybe TRBD1 (6 bases). Trimming removed 4 bases from V and 7 bases from J, with 17 bases in between. Germline V gene sequence: CDR1 SGHTA, CDR2 FQGTGA. The CDR3 runs to 15 residues. The CDR3 reads CASSSGGGRDQPQHF. CDR3 coding DNA: TGTGCCAGCAGCTCCGGGGGGGGGCGCGACCAGCCCCAGCATTTT.

This clone was seen a few times. The J gene is TRBJ1-5, the V gene TRBV27, with a weak D call TRBD1 (5 bases). CDR3 size: 14 residues. Germline V CDR1 and CDR2: MNHEY, SMNVEV (reference sequence). V gave up 8 bases and J gave up 3 bases, with 14 bases separating them. Here the CDR3 DNA reads TGTGCCAGCCGACGGCAGGGTTCCAATCAGCCCCAGCATTTT. Its protein is CASRRQGSNQPQHF.

The chain combines TRBV4-1 with TRBJ2-3; D may be TRBD2 (6 bases). The CDR3 consists of 14 residues. Trimming took 0 bases from V and 9 from J, leaving 13 bases between them. Germline V gives CDR1 MGHRA, CDR2 YSYEKL. CDR3 bases: TGCGCCAGCAGCCAAGATCGTGGAGGGGACACGCAGTATTTT. Its translation: CASSQDRGGDTQYF.

A note on this clone: This sample includes further DNA sequences coding for the same CDR3. J is TRBJ2-3 and V is TRBV7-9; no clear D. CDR3 length: 14 residues. From germline, CDR1 is SEHNR and CDR2 FQNEAQ (reference sequence). Between the trimmed V and J ends, which lost 1 base and 2 bases, there was a span of 7 bases. The CDR3 is CASSLVQSTDTQYF. For the CDR3, the DNA is TGTGCCAGCAGCTTAGTACAGTCCACAGATACGCAGTATTTT.

There are a few counts of this clone. The chain uses TRBV5-1 and TRBJ1-1, with 8 bases that match TRBD1. From germline, CDR1 is SGHRS and CDR2 YFSETQ. The CDR3 runs 14 residues. With V trimmed by 4 bases and J by 3 bases, 5 bases remained unmatched. CDR3 nucleotide sequence: TGCGCCAGCAGCCGGACAGGGTGGGACACTGAAGCTTTCTTT. Its translation: CASSRTGWDTEAFF.

This clone came up a few times. Here the CDR3 DNA reads TGTGCCAGCAGCCAAGGGTACCTTAGCGCCTCGCCAGAAGAGACCCAGTACTTC. The encoded protein is CASSQGYLSASPEETQYF. The J gene is TRBJ2-5, the V gene TRBV4-2; D is possibly TRBD2 (5 bases). The CDR3 is 18 amino acids. The V gene's germline CDR1 is LGHNA and CDR2 YNFKEQ. With 1 base removed from V and 3 bases from J, the gap between germline ends came to 21 bases.